This TCR beta chain was observed in a study of chemoradiotherapy in HPV16-positive cancers. About the study: Two HPV16-positive patients' cells yielded candidate HPV-specific clones and common motifs.

Clones were read by immunoSEQ multiplex PCR, and TCRdb kept only the in-frame ones, dropping some. Here the sample spans approximately 12,000 clones, approximately 91% being singletons. General study points: Non-HPV-specific T cells did not expand in tumors during treatment, whereas candidate HPV-specific clones and E7-related motifs did.

This clone was observed once. Its cognate antigen is unknown. The CDR3 spans 13 residues. CDR1 and CDR2 from the germline V gene are PRHDT and FYEKMQ (reference sequence). V lost 5 bases and J lost 4, with 11 bases in between. Samples were taken several times over chemoradiotherapy. The chain links TRBV13 to TRBJ1-1; D is unresolved. The source was blood, collected from a patient who underwent chemoradiotherapy. This TCR was recovered from a human donor with HPV-associated anogenital cancer. The CDR3 region is CASSARIGTEAFF. In DNA, the CDR3 is TGTGCCAGCAGCGCCCGTATTGGCACTGAAGCTTTCTTT. The variable domain in full, completed from reference TRBV13 and TRBJ1-1, reads AAGVIQSPRHLIKEKRETATLKCYPIPRHDTVYWYQQGPGQDPQFLISFYEKMQSDKGSIPDRFSAQQFSDYHSELNMSSLELGDSALYFCASSARIGTEAFFGQGTRLTVV.